This T cell receptor (beta chain) was recorded in a study of blood T cell repertoires in COVID-19. Study processing details: Reference gene primer amplification gave estimated nucleated cell counts. Sequencing was performed with immunoSEQ multiplex PCR; in TCRdb, only in-frame clones are kept and a portion is missing. The V and J calls and clone size come from that table; D and trimming were worked out from the DNA. The sample lists roughly 200,000 clones, around 80% seen once, with around a sixth in the top ten. V lost 0 bases and J 5 bases, leaving 7 bases between the germline ends. The CDR3 loop spans 14 amino acids. CDR1 is SEHNR and CDR2 is FQNEAQ in the germline V gene (reference sequence).

V and J are TRBV7-9 and TRBJ1-4, with a tentative D call TRBD1 (6 bases). Sequenced input: peripheral blood. The source of this sequence is a woman of 80 years or more with active or convalescent COVID-19. The CDR3 spells CASSLAQGNEKLFF. As DNA, the CDR3 is TGTGCCAGCAGCTTAGCGCAGGGGAATGAAAAACTGTTTTTT.